This TCR beta chain was recovered during a study of blood T cell repertoires in COVID-19. Overall study context: Sites across the United States, Italy and Spain contributed samples from acute and convalescent COVID-19. T cells, B-cell-depleted T cells, or PBMCs supplied cDNA or gDNA.

The CDR3 has 14 residues. The germline V gene encodes CDR1 MNHEY and CDR2 SMNVEV (reference sequence). J lost 6 bases, V lost 7 bases, and 12 bases had no gene match. Profiled with immunoSEQ multiplex PCR; TCRdb holds only in-frame clones, not every one. The sample shows about 200,000 clones, 80% to 90% of them seen only once. The sequence was obtained from a woman aged 45 to 65 with acute or convalescent COVID-19. The sample was peripheral blood. The rearrangement joins TRBV27 to TRBJ2-7; 7 bases are a match to TRBD2. The CDR3: CASMTRGRAVEQYF. CDR3 in DNA: TGTGCCAGCATGACACGGGGGAGGGCCGTCGAGCAGTACTTC.